This T cell receptor beta chain was profiled in a study of post-analysis software for immune sequencing data. Study-wide findings and caveats: Five or six TRBV segments were more frequent in patients than controls; TRBV5-6, TRBV5-1 and TRBV20-1 belonged to this group. Significantly decreased normalized Chao1 diversity was recorded for multiple sclerosis patients relative to controls.

Built from TCR beta cDNA, the libraries had unique molecular identifiers in them. T cells, roughly 0.85 to 10 million of them, yielded around 460,000 cDNA molecules. TCRdb itself ran the PCR reads through MiXCR, one entry per CDR3 protein. Among roughly 650,000 distinct CDR3 sequences listed, about 60% were seen once. Per germline, CDR1 MNHNS and CDR2 SASEGT. With 5 bases removed from V and 0 bases from J, the gap between germline ends came to 17 bases. The CDR3 spans 17 residues. This clonotype was observed a few times. Its antigen is still unknown. The material sequenced was blood. The chain uses TRBV6-1 and TRBJ2-4; D remains ambiguous. The sequence was obtained from a girl aged 2 to 10 with multiple sclerosis. The CDR3 DNA reads as TGTGCCAGCAGTACCCCTGGGTGGGGTCTAGCCAAAAACATTCAGTACTTC. This translates into CASSTPGWGLAKNIQYF.